Below are 11 T cell receptor beta chains sequenced from a single sample in a study of shared clonotypes between healthy human individuals. Assay: immunoSEQ multiplex PCR; the TCRdb copy retains only in-frame clones and omits some. Of around 1,900,000 clones in the sample, roughly 93% were seen once. As defined, naive CD8 cells were CD45RO-negative and positively selected for CCR7, with terminally differentiated effector memory CD45RA+ cells excluded. Material for sequencing was naive CD8+ T cells from PBMCs. Source of these receptors: a man aged 18 to 30 in good health. Some clones in this sample may be carry-over from other donors' samples.

The genes are TRBV5-6 and TRBJ2-7; no clear D. In germline, CDR1 is SGHDT, CDR2 YYEEEE. The CDR3 sequence is 14 residues long. The V and J ends lost 3 bases and 7 bases respectively, with 17 bases between them. CDR3 sequence: CASSSGPSPLEQYF. The DNA for the CDR3 is TGTGCCAGCAGCTCGGGCCCGAGTCCGCTGGAGCAGTACTTC.

The chain employs TRBV7-9 and TRBJ2-2; D possibly matches TRBD1 or TRBD2 (5 bases each). Trimming took 5 bases from V and 4 from J, leaving 11 bases between them. The CDR3 sequence is 14 residues long. Germline CDR1 reads SEHNR; CDR2 reads FQNEAQ (reference sequence). The DNA of the CDR3 is TGTGCCAGCAGCCCGACAGCGGCCACCGGGGAGCTGTTTTTT. Protein product: CASSPTAATGELFF.

CDR3 region: CASSQDLAGPHTGELFF. In DNA, the CDR3 is TGCGCCAGCAGCCAAGACTTGGCGGGACCACACACCGGGGAGCTGTTTTTT. V gene TRBV4-3 combines with J gene TRBJ2-2, with TRBD2 as a possible D gene (6 bases). The CDR3 has 17 residues. Between the trimmed V and J ends, which lost 0 bases and 3 bases, there was a span of 14 bases. Per germline, CDR1 LGHNA and CDR2 YSLEER.

This chain joins TRBV4-1 and TRBJ2-4; D unclear. The CDR3 runs to 12 residues. Germline assignment: CDR1 MGHRA and CDR2 YSYEKL. V was clipped by 3 bases and J by 4 bases, with 4 bases between them. The CDR3 DNA follows: TGCGCCAGCAGCCATGTTAAAAACATTCAGTACTTC. Protein product: CASSHVKNIQYF.

The V and J genes are TRBV7-9 and TRBJ2-3, with D perhaps matching TRBD1 (5 bases). The germline V and J ends were trimmed by 5 bases and 3 bases, with 18 bases remaining between them. The CDR3 covers 16 residues. CDR1 is SEHNR, CDR2 FQNEAQ, per germline (reference sequence). The CDR3 protein is CASSTNGAARTDTQYF. In DNA, the CDR3 is TGTGCCAGCAGCACGAATGGGGCGGCGCGGACAGATACGCAGTATTTT.

The chain carries TRBV29-1 and TRBJ1-2, with 7 nucleotides matching TRBD1. V lost 5 bases and J lost 7; bases outside the gene matches: 4. Germline-derived CDR1 and CDR2 are SQVTM and ANQGSEA. There are 11 residues in the CDR3. The CDR3 protein is CSVIRGTGYTF. The CDR3 coding sequence is TGCAGCGTTATCAGGGGGACTGGCTACACCTTC. The full variable domain, with the rest looked up from reference TRBV29-1 and TRBJ1-2, is SAVISQKPSRDICQRGTSLTIQCQVDSQVTMMFWYRQQPGQSLTLIATANQGSEATYESGFVIDKFPISRPNLTFSTLTVSNMSPEDSSIYLCSVIRGTGYTFGSGTRLTVV.

V and J are TRBV6-1 and TRBJ2-3; weak D call: TRBD2 (5 bases). CDR1 is MNHNS and CDR2 is SASEGT in the germline V gene. The CDR3 is 17 residues long. V lost 4 bases, J lost 0 bases, and 17 bases lay in between. CDR3 in DNA: TGTGCCAGCAGTGCCCACCGGACTCCATCTAGCACAGATACGCAGTATTTT. Protein sequence: CASSAHRTPSSTDTQYF.

The chain carries TRBV28 and TRBJ1-5, with D possibly matching TRBD1 (5 bases). The CDR3 extends over 16 amino acids. Trimming cost V 6 bases and J 0 bases, with 15 bases left between them. CDR1 is MDHEN and CDR2 is SYDVKM in the germline V gene. CDR3 residues: CASREGVGLSNQPQHF. The CDR3, as DNA: TGTGCCAGCAGGGAAGGGGTAGGGCTTAGCAATCAGCCCCAGCATTTT.

The gene calls are TRBV15 and TRBJ2-7; TRBD1 aligns across 10 bases. This CDR3 is 15 amino acids long. CDR1 LNHNV and CDR2 YYDKDF come from the germline V gene (reference sequence). Trimming took 4 bases from V and 3 from J; bases not matched to a gene: 6. The CDR3 bases are TGTGCCACCAGCAATCCGGGACAGGGGTACTACGAGCAGTACTTC. This encodes CATSNPGQGYYEQYF.

This sequence joins TRBV7-2 and TRBJ2-1; no firm D call. The CDR3 runs to 13 residues. With 4 bases removed from V and 7 bases from J, the gap between germline ends came to 11 bases. The germline V gene has CDR1 SGHTA and CDR2 FQGNSA. The CDR3 DNA follows: TGTGCCAGCAGCTCAACGGGTCGAAATGAGCAGTTCTTC. Its translation: CASSSTGRNEQFF. The whole variable domain, remainder taken from reference TRBV7-2 and TRBJ2-1, is GAGVSQSPSNKVTEKGKDVELRCDPISGHTALYWYRQSLGQGLEFLIYFQGNSAPDKSGLPSDRFSAERTGGSVSTLTIQRTQQEDSAVYLCASSSTGRNEQFFGPGTRLTVL.

The chain joins TRBV6-1 to TRBJ2-7, with unresolved D. V dropped 3 bases and J dropped 3 bases, with 3 bases sitting between them. CDR3 length equals 11 residues. In germline, CDR1 is MNHNS, CDR2 SASEGT. CDR3 DNA: TGTGCCAGCAGTGATCGCTACGAGCAGTACTTC. The encoded protein is CASSDRYEQYF.